This TCR beta chain emerged from a study of T cell responses to AZD1222 COVID-19 vaccine. Generated by immunoSEQ multiplex PCR, the TCRdb table keeps only in-frame clones and is missing some. The table lists around 150,000 clones, around 90% of them singletons. Study-wide findings and caveats: Sampling captured repertoires only after the peak T cell response. CD4 TCRs linked to vaccination spanned spike, dominating at 160-218 and 743-854.

With regard to this clone: Antigen unknown.

CDR3 length equals 14 residues. Germline-derived CDR1 and CDR2 are SGHRS and YFSETQ. Trimming removed 4 bases at V and 2 bases at J, with 13 bases between. V is TRBV5-1 and J is TRBJ2-7; no definite D call. The receptor was isolated from an adult in good health. The sample in question was peripheral blood, obtained on day 0 of MenACWY control vaccination. The CDR3 bases are TGCGCCAGCAGCCCTGAACCAGCTGCCTACGAGCAGTACTTC. Amino acids: CASSPEPAAYEQYF. Based on the CDR3 plus reference TRBV5-1 and TRBJ2-7, the full variable domain is KAGVTQTPRYLIKTRGQQVTLSCSPISGHRSVSWYQQTPGQGLQFLFEYFSETQRNKGNFPGRFSGRQFSNSRSEMNVSTLELGDSALYLCASSPEPAAYEQYFGPGTRLTVT.